Following are 15 T cell receptor beta chains from one sample sequenced in a study of OX40 agonist ivuxolimab in advanced cancers. Produced via immunoSEQ multiplex PCR; TCRdb's table is partial and in-frame only. Among 50,000 to 65,000 clones listed, roughly 80% were seen once. Here the sequenced sample was CD4+ or CD8+ T cells sorted from blood, taken in a trial of the OX40 agonist ivuxolimab. These receptors were collected from an adult with an advanced solid tumor such as melanoma, head and neck, liver or kidney cancer.

The genes are TRBV18 and TRBJ1-3; perhaps TRBD1 as D (5 bases). Trimming shortened V by 6 bases and J by 4 bases, and 10 bases separated the two germline ends. Germline V gene sequence: CDR1 KGHSH, CDR2 LQKENI. The CDR3 has 13 amino acids. CDR3 in amino acids: CASSQGAGNTIYF. In DNA, the CDR3 is TGTGCCAGCTCGCAGGGCGCGGGAAACACCATATATTTT.

CDR3: CAISESLQLSYEQYF. The CDR3 DNA is TGTGCCATCAGTGAGTCACTACAGCTCTCCTACGAGCAGTACTTC. The V gene is TRBV10-3, the J gene TRBJ2-7, with no clear D. Trimming left V 0 bases short and J 0 bases short, with 9 bases between. This CDR3 has 15 amino acids. Germline lookup yields CDR1 ENHRY and CDR2 SYGVKD.

This rearrangement joins TRBV7-9 to TRBJ2-3, with D tentatively TRBD1 (5 bases). V dropped 2 bases and J dropped 5 bases, with 11 bases sitting between them. This CDR3 contains 14 residues. Germline lookup yields CDR1 SEHNR and CDR2 FQNEAQ (reference sequence). Written as DNA, the CDR3 is TGTGCCAGCAGCTTATCAGGGTCGAAAGATACGCAGTATTTT. Its translation: CASSLSGSKDTQYF.

The J gene is TRBJ1-3, the V gene TRBV21-1; the table calls TRBD1, which could not be checked here. TRBV21-1 is termed a pseudogene. The CDR3 extends over 16 amino acids. The CDR3: CASSNLTRSSGNTIYF. CDR3 in DNA: TGTGCCAGCAGCAACCTGACACGTAGCTCTGGAAACACCATATATTTT.

The V and J genes are TRBV11-2 and TRBJ2-7; D ambiguous. V was cut by 2 bases and J by 12 bases, with 17 bases left in between. This CDR3 region has 13 residues. Looked up from germline, CDR1 is SGHAT and CDR2 is FQNNGV. CDR3 protein: CASSLSQTSGRYF. The DNA of the CDR3 is TGTGCCAGCAGCTTATCACAAACCTCCGGGCGGTACTTC.

This sequence joins TRBV19 and TRBJ2-6, with D hard to call. V lost 6 bases to trimming and J lost 0 bases, with 6 bases between them. Germline CDR1 LNHDA, CDR2 SQIVND (reference sequence). CDR3 length equals 14 residues. This CDR3 reads CASRWGSGANVLTF. The CDR3 DNA is TGTGCCAGTAGGTGGGGCTCTGGGGCCAACGTCCTGACTTTC. The entire variable domain, with the rest obtained from reference TRBV19 and TRBJ2-6, is as follows: DGGITQSPKYLFRKEGQNVTLSCEQNLNHDAMYWYRQDPGQGLRLIYYSQIVNDFQKGDIAEGYSVSREKKESFPLTVTSAQKNPTAFYLCASRWGSGANVLTFGAGSRLTVL.

This clone was counted a few times. V and J are TRBV5-5 and TRBJ2-7; D might be TRBD1 or TRBD2, each matching 5 bases. V lost 1 base and J 0 bases, leaving 11 bases between the germline ends. CDR1 is SGHKS and CDR2 is YYEKEE in the germline V gene (reference sequence). This CDR3 spans 15 amino acids. This CDR3 reads CASSLYGASSYEQYF. DNA of the CDR3: TGTGCCAGCAGCTTGTACGGGGCGAGCTCCTACGAGCAGTACTTC.

This clone was counted between two and nine times. The rearrangement joins TRBV15 to TRBJ1-6; D unresolved. The CDR3 has 12 amino acids. V gave up 1 base and J gave up 12 bases, with 7 bases separating them. Germline loops: CDR1 LNHNV, CDR2 YYDKDF (reference sequence). CDR3 nucleotides: TGTGCCACCAGCAGAGTTGAGGGACCCCTCCACTTT. Its protein is CATSRVEGPLHF. Full variable domain (outside the CDR3, taken from reference TRBV15 and TRBJ1-6): DAMVIQNPRYQVTQFGKPVTLSCSQTLNHNVMYWYQQKSSQAPKLLFHYYDKDFNNEADTPDNFQSRRPNTSFCFLDIRSPGLGDTAMYLCATSRVEGPLHFGNGTRLTVT.

This sequence joins TRBV7-3 and TRBJ2-2; TRBD2 is a possible D gene (5 bases). The CDR3 runs 15 residues. Germline lookup yields CDR1 SGHTA and CDR2 FQGTGA. Trimming removed 0 bases at V and 6 bases at J, with 11 bases between. CDR3 sequence: CASSLTRTGAGELFF. CDR3 DNA sequence: TGTGCCAGCAGCTTAACCCGGACCGGGGCCGGGGAGCTGTTTTTT.

As to this clone: This sample also contains other DNA sequences that code for the same CDR3. V gene TRBV4-3 combines with J gene TRBJ1-3; D gene uncertain. The CDR3 runs 15 residues. V dropped 1 base and J dropped 0 bases, with 7 bases sitting between them. Germline values: CDR1 LGHNA, CDR2 YSLEER. The CDR3 is CASSQGGISGNTIYF. The DNA for the CDR3 is TGCGCCAGCAGCCAAGGAGGAATCTCTGGAAACACCATATATTTT.

The rearrangement links TRBV2 to TRBJ1-5; D unclear. The CDR3 consists of 14 residues. Looked up from germline, CDR1 is SNHLY and CDR2 is FYNNEI. Trimming pared 1 base from V and 4 bases from J, leaving 8 bases between. CDR3 nucleotides: TGTGCCAGCAGTGAAGGTCCGTTTAATCAGCCCCAGCATTTT. Its protein is CASSEGPFNQPQHF.

This sequence joins TRBV9 and TRBJ2-1; tentative D call: TRBD1 (5 bases). V shed 0 bases and J shed 7 bases, with 14 bases lying between them. CDR3 length: 15 residues. The germline gives CDR1 SGDLS, CDR2 YYNGEE. In DNA, the CDR3 is TGTGCCAGCAGCGTAGTGGTGACTCCAGGGAATGAGCAGTTCTTC. This translates into CASSVVVTPGNEQFF.

V is TRBV5-1 and J is TRBJ1-4; a possible D gene is TRBD1 (6 bases). Between the trimmed V and J ends, which lost 4 bases and 5 bases, there was a span of 15 bases. This CDR3 is 15 amino acids long. Germline CDR1 reads SGHRS; CDR2 reads YFSETQ. Written as DNA, the CDR3 is TGCGCCAGCAGCGGGGGACAAAGCAGCAATGAAAAACTGTTTTTT. It yields the protein CASSGGQSSNEKLFF. The variable domain in full, with the rest retrieved from reference TRBV5-1 and TRBJ1-4, is KAGVTQTPRYLIKTRGQQVTLSCSPISGHRSVSWYQQTPGQGLQFLFEYFSETQRNKGNFPGRFSGRQFSNSRSEMNVSTLELGDSALYLCASSGGQSSNEKLFFGSGTQLSVL.

J is TRBJ2-1 and V is TRBV12-1; the table assigns TRBD2, which was not confirmed against the DNA. TRBV12-1 is annotated as a pseudogene. The CDR3 consists of 12 residues. CDR3 sequence reads: CASTPVYNEQFF. DNA for the CDR3: TGTGCCAGCACCCCCGTTTACAATGAGCAGTTCTTC.

The J gene is TRBJ2-7, the V gene TRBV4-2; D gene ambiguous. The CDR3 runs 12 residues. Trimming shortened V by 0 bases and J by 3 bases, and 3 bases separated the two germline ends. Germline V lookup: CDR1 LGHNA, CDR2 YNFKEQ. In nucleotides, the CDR3 is TGTGCCAGCAGCCAAGACTACTACGAGCAGTACTTC. Translated, it gives CASSQDYYEQYF.